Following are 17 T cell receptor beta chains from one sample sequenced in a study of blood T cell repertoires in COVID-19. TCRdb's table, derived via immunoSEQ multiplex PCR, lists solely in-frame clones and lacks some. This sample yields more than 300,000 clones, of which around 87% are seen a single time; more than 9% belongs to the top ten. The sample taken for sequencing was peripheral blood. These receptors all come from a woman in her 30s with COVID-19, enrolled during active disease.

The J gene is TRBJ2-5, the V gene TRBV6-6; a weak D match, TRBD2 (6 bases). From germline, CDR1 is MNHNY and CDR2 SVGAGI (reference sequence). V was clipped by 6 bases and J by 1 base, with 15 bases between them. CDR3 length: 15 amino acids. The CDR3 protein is CASSPGGSTQETQYF. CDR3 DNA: TGTGCCAGCAGCCCTGGGGGGAGTACCCAAGAGACCCAGTACTTC.

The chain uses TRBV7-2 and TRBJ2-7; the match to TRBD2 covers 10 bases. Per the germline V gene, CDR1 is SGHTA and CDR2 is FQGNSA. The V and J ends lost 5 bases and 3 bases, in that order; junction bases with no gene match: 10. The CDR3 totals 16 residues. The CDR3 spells CASSTPTSGLRYEQYF. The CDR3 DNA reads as TGTGCCAGCAGCACACCGACTAGCGGGCTGCGCTACGAGCAGTACTTC. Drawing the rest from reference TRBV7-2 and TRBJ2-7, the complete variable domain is GAGVSQSPSNKVTEKGKDVELRCDPISGHTALYWYRQSLGQGLEFLIYFQGNSAPDKSGLPSDRFSAERTGGSVSTLTIQRTQQEDSAVYLCASSTPTSGLRYEQYFGPGTRLTVT.

This chain's CDR3 is CASSYRGGSYNSPLHF. In DNA form, the CDR3 reads TGTGCCAGCAGTTACAGGGGGGGCTCCTATAATTCACCCCTCCACTTT. This chain joins TRBV6-5 and TRBJ1-6; tentatively, D is TRBD1 (6 bases). CDR3 length equals 16 residues. Germline loops: CDR1 MNHEY, CDR2 SVGAGI. V dropped 2 bases and J dropped 0 bases, with 8 bases sitting between them.

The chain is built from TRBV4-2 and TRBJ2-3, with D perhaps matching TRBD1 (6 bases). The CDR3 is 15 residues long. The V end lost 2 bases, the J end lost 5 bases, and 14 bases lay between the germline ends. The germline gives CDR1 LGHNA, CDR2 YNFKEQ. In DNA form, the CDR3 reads TGTGCCAGCAGCCAACCCACAGGGTCGGGAGATACGCAGTATTTT. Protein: CASSQPTGSGDTQYF.

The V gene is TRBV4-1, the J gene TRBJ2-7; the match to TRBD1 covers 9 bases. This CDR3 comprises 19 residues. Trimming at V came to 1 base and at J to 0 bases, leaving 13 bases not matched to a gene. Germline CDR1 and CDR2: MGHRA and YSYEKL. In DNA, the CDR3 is TGCGCCAGCAGCCAAGCTCCCGGGACAGGGCTTCAAAGCTCCTACGAGCAGTACTTC. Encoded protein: CASSQAPGTGLQSSYEQYF.

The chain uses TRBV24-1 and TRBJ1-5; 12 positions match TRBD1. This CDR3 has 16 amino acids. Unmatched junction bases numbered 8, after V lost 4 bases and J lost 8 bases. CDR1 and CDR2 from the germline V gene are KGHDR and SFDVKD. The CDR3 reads CATSESGQGARKPQHF. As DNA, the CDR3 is TGTGCCACCAGTGAATCGGGACAGGGGGCGCGGAAGCCCCAGCATTTT.

The CDR3 DNA sequence: TGTGCCAGCAGCCAAACCCTCACGGGTCGGGAGACCCAGTACTTC. This sequence encodes CASSQTLTGRETQYF. The chain employs TRBV3-1 (or the pseudogene TRBV3-2) and TRBJ2-5; D remains ambiguous. V lost 2 bases and J 5 bases, leaving 15 bases between the germline ends. Germline assignment: CDR1 LGHDT and CDR2 YNNKEL (reference sequence). The CDR3 contains 15 residues.

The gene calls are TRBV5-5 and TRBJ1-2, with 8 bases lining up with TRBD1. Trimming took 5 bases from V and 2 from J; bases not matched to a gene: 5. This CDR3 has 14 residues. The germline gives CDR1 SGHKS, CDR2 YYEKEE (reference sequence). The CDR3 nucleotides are TGTGCCAGCAGTGGACAGGGACTGAACTATGGCTACACCTTC. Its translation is CASSGQGLNYGYTF.

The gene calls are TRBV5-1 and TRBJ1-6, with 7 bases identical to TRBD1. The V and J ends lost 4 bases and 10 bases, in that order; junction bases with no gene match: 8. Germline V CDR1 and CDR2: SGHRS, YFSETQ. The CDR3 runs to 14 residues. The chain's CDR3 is CASSTGQDTSPLHF. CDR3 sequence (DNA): TGCGCCAGCAGCACCGGACAGGATACCTCACCCCTCCACTTT.

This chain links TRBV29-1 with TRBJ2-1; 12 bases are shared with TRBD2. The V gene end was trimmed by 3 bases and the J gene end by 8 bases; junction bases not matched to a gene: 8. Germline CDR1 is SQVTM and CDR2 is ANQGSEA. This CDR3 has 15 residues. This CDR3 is CSVDDGLAGTHEQFF. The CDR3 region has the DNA TGCAGCGTTGATGACGGACTAGCGGGGACCCATGAGCAGTTCTTC.

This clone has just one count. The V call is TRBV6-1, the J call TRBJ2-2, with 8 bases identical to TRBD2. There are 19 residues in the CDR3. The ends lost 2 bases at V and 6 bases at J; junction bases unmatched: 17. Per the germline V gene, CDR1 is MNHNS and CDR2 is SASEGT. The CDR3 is CASSERMGAGGNSPGELFF. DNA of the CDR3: TGTGCCAGCAGTGAAAGGATGGGGGCGGGAGGTAATTCTCCCGGGGAGCTGTTTTTT.

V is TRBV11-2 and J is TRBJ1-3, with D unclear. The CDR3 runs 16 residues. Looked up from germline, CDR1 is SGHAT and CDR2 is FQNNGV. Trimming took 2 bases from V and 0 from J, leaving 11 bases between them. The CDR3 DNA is TGTGCCAGCAGCTTAAGCCCGATGAGCTCTGGAAACACCATATATTTT. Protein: CASSLSPMSSGNTIYF.

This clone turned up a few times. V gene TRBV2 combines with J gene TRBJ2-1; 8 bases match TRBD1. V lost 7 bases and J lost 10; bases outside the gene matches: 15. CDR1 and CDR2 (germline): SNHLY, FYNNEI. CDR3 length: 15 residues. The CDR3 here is CASTPGQGIGGEQFF. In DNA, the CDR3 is TGTGCCAGCACCCCAGGACAGGGCATTGGGGGGGAGCAGTTCTTC.

The CDR3 region has the DNA TGTGCCAGCAGCCCCATTGGGACACCTTACCACACCTTC. Translated: CASSPIGTPYHTF. The chain couples TRBV5-4 to TRBJ1-2; D may be TRBD1 (6 bases). The CDR3 is made up of 13 amino acids. Deletions cut 4 bases from V and 12 bases from J, with 19 bases between. The germline gives CDR1 SGHNT, CDR2 YYREEE (reference sequence).

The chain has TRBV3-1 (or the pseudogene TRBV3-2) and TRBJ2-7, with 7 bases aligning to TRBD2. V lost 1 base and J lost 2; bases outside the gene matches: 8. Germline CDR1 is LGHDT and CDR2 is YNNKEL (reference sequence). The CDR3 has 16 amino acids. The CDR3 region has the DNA TGTGCCAGCAGCCAAGGGGGGAGCGGGGCTACCTACGAGCAGTACTTC. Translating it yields CASSQGGSGATYEQYF.

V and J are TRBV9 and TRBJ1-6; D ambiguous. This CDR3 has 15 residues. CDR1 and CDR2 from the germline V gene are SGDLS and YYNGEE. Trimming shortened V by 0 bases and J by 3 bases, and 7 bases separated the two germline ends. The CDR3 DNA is TGTGCCAGCAGCGTAGGAGGGCTCTATAATTCACCCCTCCACTTT. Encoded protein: CASSVGGLYNSPLHF.

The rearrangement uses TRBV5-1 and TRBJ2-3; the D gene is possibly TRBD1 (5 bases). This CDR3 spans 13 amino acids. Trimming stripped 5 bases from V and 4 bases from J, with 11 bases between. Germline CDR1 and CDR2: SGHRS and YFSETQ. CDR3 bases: TGCGCCAGCAGTTTAACAGGTGCAGATACGCAGTATTTT. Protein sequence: CASSLTGADTQYF. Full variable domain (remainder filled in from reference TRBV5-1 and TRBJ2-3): KAGVTQTPRYLIKTRGQQVTLSCSPISGHRSVSWYQQTPGQGLQFLFEYFSETQRNKGNFPGRFSGRQFSNSRSEMNVSTLELGDSALYLCASSLTGADTQYFGPGTRLTVL.